These 20 T cell receptor beta chains were all obtained from the same sample, sequenced in a study of shared clonotypes between healthy human individuals. The assay was immunoSEQ multiplex PCR, and TCRdb's table has in-frame clones only and misses some. The sample lists hundreds of thousands of clones; approximately 96% were seen once. CD45RO-negative cells were positively selected for CCR7, leaving out terminally differentiated effector memory CD45RA+ cells. Sequenced: naive CD8+ T cells sorted from blood. The receptors originated from a woman aged 25-40 years in good health.

The chain is built from TRBV7-9 and TRBJ2-5, with D maybe TRBD1 (6 bases). Germline V gene sequence: CDR1 SEHNR, CDR2 FQNEAQ (reference sequence). CDR3 length: 14 residues. The V end was cut by 1 base, the J end by 5 bases, with 11 bases between. CDR3 sequence reads: CASSLGGRVETQYF. The CDR3 DNA reads TGTGCCAGCAGCTTAGGGGGGCGCGTGGAGACCCAGTACTTC. Full variable domain (outside the CDR3, taken from reference TRBV7-9 and TRBJ2-5): DTGVSQNPRHKITKRGQNVTFRCDPISEHNRLYWYRQTLGQGPEFLTYFQNEAQLEKSRLLSDRFSAERPKGSFSTLEIQRTEQGDSAMYLCASSLGGRVETQYFGPGTRLLVL.

The gene calls are TRBV5-6 and TRBJ2-2; D is unclear. Germline V CDR1 and CDR2: SGHDT, YYEEEE. Trimming took off 0 bases at V and 6 bases at J, with 12 bases between the two ends. The CDR3 spans 15 residues. This chain's CDR3 is CASSLATFLAGELFF. The CDR3 coding sequence is TGTGCCAGCAGCTTGGCGACGTTTCTGGCCGGGGAGCTGTTTTTT.

This sequence joins TRBV7-7 and TRBJ2-5, with 7 nucleotides matching TRBD2. The germline V gene encodes CDR1 SSHAT and CDR2 FNYEAQ (reference sequence). This CDR3 comprises 16 residues. The V segment lost 5 bases and the J segment 1 base; nucleotides outside the gene matches: 10. CDR3 sequence: CASSLGATSVQETQYF. The CDR3 DNA follows: TGTGCCAGCAGCCTCGGAGCAACTAGCGTCCAAGAGACCCAGTACTTC.

The gene calls are TRBV7-9 and TRBJ1-2, with 7 bases lining up with TRBD1. The CDR3 consists of 15 residues. Germline lookup yields CDR1 SEHNR and CDR2 FQNEAQ (reference sequence). V dropped 6 bases and J dropped 2; count of bases not matched to a gene: 9. CDR3 sequence (DNA): TGTGCCAGCAGAAAAGGACAGGCTTCGAACTATGGCTACACCTTC. Translated, it gives CASRKGQASNYGYTF.

This clone is a singleton in its sample. This chain joins TRBV7-2 and TRBJ2-1; D unresolved. This CDR3 has 15 amino acids. Germline assignment: CDR1 SGHTA and CDR2 FQGNSA. The V gene lost 1 base and the J gene lost 4 bases, with 11 bases spanning the gap. The CDR3 sequence: CASSLGRGSYNEQFF. DNA for the CDR3: TGTGCCAGCAGCTTAGGGCGCGGCAGTTACAATGAGCAGTTCTTC.

The chain links TRBV29-1 to TRBJ2-1; D gene uncertain. The CDR3 length is 11 residues. V gave up 4 bases and J gave up 5 bases, with 6 bases separating them. Germline V gene sequence: CDR1 SQVTM, CDR2 ANQGSEA. The CDR3 DNA follows: TGCAGCGTTGTAACCCACAATGAGCAGTTCTTC. Residues: CSVVTHNEQFF.

This clone was recorded only once. The rearrangement links TRBV28 to TRBJ1-6, with 8 bases lining up with TRBD1. The CDR3 is 13 residues long. CDR1 is MDHEN and CDR2 is SYDVKM in the germline V gene. The junction had 2 bases not matched to a gene; V was cut back by 6 bases and J by 7 bases. CDR3 region: CASRTGVNSPLHF. The CDR3 DNA follows: TGTGCCAGCAGGACAGGGGTGAATTCACCCCTCCACTTT.

V usage is TRBV5-6 and J usage is TRBJ2-2; no clear D. Germline CDR1 is SGHDT and CDR2 is YYEEEE. Trimming removed 0 bases at V and 3 bases at J, with 6 bases between. This CDR3 comprises 14 residues. The CDR3 region has the DNA TGTGCCAGCAGCTTGGCCGGATACACCGGGGAGCTGTTTTTT. This translates into CASSLAGYTGELFF.

A word on this clone: At the DNA level, this CDR3 is encoded by other sequences in the same sample as well. The chain links TRBV4-1 to TRBJ1-1, with D possibly TRBD1 on 5 matching bases. Germline V gene lookup returns CDR1 MGHRA and CDR2 YSYEKL. The CDR3 loop spans 14 amino acids. Trimming took off 3 bases at V and 1 base at J, with 9 bases between the two ends. CDR3 DNA sequence: TGCGCCAGCAGCCAGGAGGGGCGGAACACTGAAGCTTTCTTT. This codes for CASSQEGRNTEAFF.

V usage is TRBV28 and J usage is TRBJ2-7; 7 bases are shared with TRBD1. The CDR3 runs 14 residues. In germline, CDR1 is MDHEN, CDR2 SYDVKM. Losses at the gene ends were 6 bases for V and 2 bases for J; bases not matched to a gene: 7. The CDR3 DNA sequence: TGTGCCAGCAGCACGGGACAGTCAACCTACGAGCAGTACTTC. Translation: CASSTGQSTYEQYF.

Comment on this clone: Other DNA variants within this sample encode the same CDR3. The J gene is TRBJ1-2, the V gene TRBV27; unclear D gene. Trimming pared 5 bases from V and 2 bases from J, leaving 9 bases between. Germline V gives CDR1 MNHEY, CDR2 SMNVEV (reference sequence). The CDR3 has 13 residues. CDR3 in DNA: TGTGCCAGCAGTCTAACAGCGAACTATGGCTACACCTTC. It encodes CASSLTANYGYTF.

V and J are TRBV27 and TRBJ2-5; 10 nucleotides match TRBD1. The CDR3 is 14 amino acids. In germline, CDR1 is MNHEY, CDR2 SMNVEV (reference sequence). The V and J ends lost 2 bases and 11 bases, in that order; junction bases with no gene match: 8. The CDR3 loop reads CASSLGTGVREQYF. The CDR3 region has the DNA TGTGCCAGCAGTTTAGGGACAGGGGTGCGAGAGCAGTACTTC.

The rearrangement joins TRBV28 to TRBJ2-7, with 8 bases identical to TRBD2. CDR3 length: 18 amino acids. Trimming took 3 bases from V and 0 from J; bases not matched to a gene: 13. The germline V gene has CDR1 MDHEN and CDR2 SYDVKM. CDR3 sequence reads: CASSFGREGSGSSYEQYF. The CDR3 nucleotides read TGTGCCAGCAGTTTTGGCAGGGAGGGAAGCGGGAGCTCCTACGAGCAGTACTTC.

The chain joins TRBV28 to TRBJ2-3; 9 nucleotides match TRBD2. The length of the CDR3 is 14 residues. Germline lookup yields CDR1 MDHEN and CDR2 SYDVKM. V lost 5 bases, J lost 5 bases, and 5 bases stayed unmatched. CDR3 DNA: TGTGCCAGCAGTCCTGTAGCGGGAGTAGATACGCAGTATTTT. Amino acid sequence: CASSPVAGVDTQYF.

The chain carries TRBV7-8 and TRBJ2-1; D is perhaps TRBD2 (5 bases). Germline assignment: CDR1 SGHVS and CDR2 FQNEAQ. Trimming took 5 bases from V and 1 from J, leaving 9 bases between them. The CDR3 sequence is 14 residues long. The CDR3 spells CASSLSGSYNEQFF. In nucleotides, the CDR3 is TGTGCCAGCAGCCTCAGCGGTTCCTACAATGAGCAGTTCTTC. The whole variable domain, filled in from reference TRBV7-8 and TRBJ2-1, reads GAGVSQSPRYKVAKRGQDVALRCDPISGHVSLFWYQQALGQGPEFLTYFQNEAQLDKSGLPSDRFFAERPEGSVSTLKIQRTQQEDSAVYLCASSLSGSYNEQFFGPGTRLTVL.

This chain uses TRBV9 with TRBJ2-7; 10 bases fit TRBD2. The CDR3 is 13 residues long. Germline CDR1 SGDLS, CDR2 YYNGEE. V trimming: 5 bases; J trimming: 5 bases; junction bases outside the gene matches: 4. As DNA, the CDR3 is TGTGCCAGCAGGGCTAGCGGGAGCGACGAGCAGTACTTC. Protein: CASRASGSDEQYF.

This rearrangement joins TRBV27 to TRBJ2-5; 7 positions match TRBD1. J was trimmed by 5 bases and V by 1 base; bases with no gene match: 7. Germline V gene sequence: CDR1 MNHEY, CDR2 SMNVEV (reference sequence). The length of the CDR3 is 15 residues. CDR3: CASSLYWTGRETQYF. The CDR3 DNA is TGTGCCAGCAGTTTATACTGGACAGGCAGGGAGACCCAGTACTTC.

The chain links TRBV10-2 to TRBJ2-7; 12 nucleotides align to TRBD1. Germline CDR1 WSHSY, CDR2 SAAADI. CDR3 length: 13 residues. Unmatched junction bases numbered 3, after V lost 6 bases and J lost 6 bases. In nucleotides, the CDR3 is TGCGCCAGCAGGGGGACAGGGGGCGGCGAGCAGTACTTC. This codes for CASRGTGGGEQYF.

This sequence joins TRBV10-3 and TRBJ1-1; the D is unclear. Germline lookup yields CDR1 ENHRY and CDR2 SYGVKD. The CDR3 covers 15 residues. Trimming stripped 0 bases from V and 0 bases from J, with 8 bases between. Written as DNA, the CDR3 is TGTGCCATCAGTGAGTCCGCGACAATGAACACTGAAGCTTTCTTT. Encoded protein: CAISESATMNTEAFF.

The J gene is TRBJ1-2, the V gene TRBV11-2, with D uncertain. Trimming removed 5 bases from V and 4 bases from J, with 14 bases in between. The CDR3 runs to 14 residues. Germline values: CDR1 SGHAT, CDR2 FQNNGV. CDR3 sequence reads: CASSPPGRVYGYTF. DNA for the CDR3: TGTGCCAGCAGCCCCCCGGGGAGGGTCTATGGCTACACCTTC.